The 12 T cell receptor beta chains presented below share a single source sample, sequenced in a study of blood T cells in healthy people across ages (dated by TCRdb to the mid-2010s). Libraries were constructed by 5' RACE. The run used an Illumina HiSeq 2500. A second PCR of roughly 6 to 11 cycles was performed with a sample-barcoded 5' primer and a J-beta primer mix. The raw public data were reprocessed by TCRdb itself: fastp quality trimming at Q25, MiXCR clonotype calling, in-frame beta chains only. Rows with a matching CDR3 protein are joined into one entry that keeps the most common DNA and genes. For this sample there are 850,000 to 1,300,000 distinct CDR3 sequences; 40% to 50% appear just once. In total, the top ten clones hold approximately 17% of the sample. The source material was blood. These receptors all stem from a woman aged 60-75 years in good health.

The genes are TRBV20-1 and TRBJ2-5; weak D call: TRBD1 (5 bases). Germline CDR1 DFQATT, CDR2 SNEGSKA (reference sequence). The CDR3 loop spans 15 amino acids. V lost 2 bases and J 0 bases, leaving 13 bases between the germline ends. CDR3: CSARRGGNYQETQYF. The CDR3 nucleotides read TGCAGTGCTAGAAGGGGTGGGAATTACCAAGAGACCCAGTACTTC.

This clonotype was recorded a few times. The chain employs TRBV27 and TRBJ1-4; D is possibly TRBD1 (6 bases). The CDR3 is made up of 15 amino acids. Germline CDR1 is MNHEY and CDR2 is SMNVEV (reference sequence). The ends were cut back, 6 bases at V and 3 bases at J, with 14 bases in the middle. The CDR3 DNA is TGTGCCAGCAGACCTTCCGGGGGCGCTAATGAAAAACTGTTTTTT. Protein sequence: CASRPSGGANEKLFF.

This clonotype was observed a handful of times. The chain has TRBV29-1 and TRBJ2-5; D gene unclear. The germline V gene has CDR1 SQVTM and CDR2 ANQGSEA. Trimming removed 4 bases from V and 5 bases from J, with 11 bases in between. This CDR3 contains 12 residues. CDR3 region: CSVVSIGETQYF. In nucleotides, the CDR3 is TGCAGCGTTGTATCCATTGGCGAGACCCAGTACTTC.

This clonotype occurred a few times. The rearrangement uses TRBV4-1 and TRBJ2-5; weak D call: TRBD2 (5 bases). Germline assignment: CDR1 MGHRA and CDR2 YSYEKL. The CDR3 totals 13 residues. Trimming shortened V by 2 bases and J by 4 bases, and 8 bases separated the two germline ends. The CDR3 nucleotides read TGCGCCAGCAGCCAACTAGCCCCAGAGACCCAGTACTTC. Amino acid sequence: CASSQLAPETQYF.

The chain carries TRBV9 and TRBJ2-1; the D call may be TRBD1 or TRBD2 (6 bases each). The CDR3 runs to 14 residues. CDR1 and CDR2 from the germline V gene are SGDLS and YYNGEE. The ends were cut back, 4 bases at V and 10 bases at J, with 18 bases in the middle. The DNA for the CDR3 is TGTGCCAGCAGCCCCCTTGGAGGGGGGACCGAGCAGTTCTTC. Protein sequence: CASSPLGGGTEQFF.

This clonotype was counted between two and nine times. The chain combines TRBV5-1 with TRBJ1-1; D may be TRBD1 (6 bases). V lost 0 bases, J lost 0 bases, and 9 bases lay in between. The CDR3 spans 15 residues. Germline V gene sequence: CDR1 SGHRS, CDR2 YFSETQ. The CDR3 DNA reads as TGCGCCAGCAGCTTGGACAGGGACATGAACACTGAAGCTTTCTTT. It translates to CASSLDRDMNTEAFF.

J is TRBJ2-1 and V is TRBV27; D possibly corresponds to TRBD1 (6 bases). The better agreement between TRBJ2-7 and the DNA end casts doubt on the J call. Germline CDR1 and CDR2: MNHEY and SMNVEV (reference sequence). The CDR3 is made up of 14 amino acids. CDR3 DNA: TGTGCCAGCAGCAGGTTAACAGGGATCGACGAGCAGTACTTC. Translation: CASSRLTGIDEQYF.

The chain employs TRBV20-1 and TRBJ2-7, with D hard to call. The CDR3 extends over 14 amino acids. Germline-derived CDR1 and CDR2 are DFQATT and SNEGSKA (reference sequence). V gave up 0 bases and J gave up 7 bases, with 16 bases separating them. The CDR3 sequence: CSAREADKYNEQYF. CDR3 nucleotide sequence: TGCAGTGCTAGAGAGGCGGATAAGTACAATGAGCAGTACTTC.

This clonotype showed up just a few times. This chain joins TRBV24-1 and TRBJ1-2; D may be TRBD1 (5 bases). The germline gives CDR1 KGHDR, CDR2 SFDVKD. Deletions cut 9 bases from V and 2 bases from J, with 9 bases between. The CDR3 totals 12 residues. CDR3 bases: TGTGCCACCCGGGACGGGAACTATGGCTACACCTTC. This translates into CATRDGNYGYTF.

This clonotype was recorded a few times. This chain uses TRBV10-3 with TRBJ2-3; tentative D call: TRBD1 (5 bases). CDR3 length equals 12 residues. CDR1 is ENHRY, CDR2 SYGVKD, per germline. V was pared by 8 bases and J by 3 bases, with 9 bases between. The CDR3 reads CAIGAGTDTQYF. The CDR3 DNA reads TGTGCCATCGGGGCAGGAACAGATACGCAGTATTTT.

The chain has TRBV7-8 and TRBJ1-5; D might be TRBD1 (6 bases). The CDR3 extends over 15 amino acids. The V end was cut by 11 bases, the J end by 0 bases, with 17 bases between. Germline V gene data show CDR1 as SGHVS and CDR2 as FQNEAQ. CDR3 nucleotides: TGTGCCTCAAGGACAGTTCCCTCTAGCAATCAGCCCCAGCATTTT. It specifies CASRTVPSSNQPQHF. The full variable domain, with the rest looked up from reference TRBV7-8 and TRBJ1-5, is GAGVSQSPRYKVAKRGQDVALRCDPISGHVSLFWYQQALGQGPEFLTYFQNEAQLDKSGLPSDRFFAERPEGSVSTLKIQRTQQEDSAVYLCASRTVPSSNQPQHFGDGTRLSIL.

The rearrangement joins TRBV20-1 to TRBJ2-5; D is unresolved. V was trimmed by 0 bases and J by 1 base, leaving 9 bases between them. The germline gives CDR1 DFQATT, CDR2 SNEGSKA (reference sequence). This CDR3 has 14 residues. This CDR3 is CSARDLGSQETQYF. The DNA for the CDR3 is TGCAGTGCTAGAGATCTGGGGTCCCAAGAGACCCAGTACTTC.